This TCR beta chain came from a study of CD8 T cells in Susac syndrome (dated by TCRdb to the late 2010s). Broadly, across the study: The study used repertoire sequencing to test whether antigen drove CD8+ T cell activation and differentiation in Susac syndrome. Findings and caveats that apply to the study as a whole: The TCR sequencing and HLA analysis was acknowledged to have included a relatively small number of individuals.

Comment on this clonotype: Its antigen has not been determined. No base quality information exists; no much larger clone differs at one position.

RNA was extracted with the RNeasy kit and roughly 0.45 to 1 ug was reverse transcribed using random hexamers. The immunoSEQ multiplex PCR assay, covering 54 Vbeta and 13 Jbeta segments, was used to amplify TCR beta CDR3 regions. Bias from PCR amplification was corrected by using a synthetic template baseline for primer optimization and for computational correction. On the authors' methods: Reads were annotated to V, D and J genes according to IMGT and were analyzed with immunoSEQ Analyzer, with only productive sequences retained. To calculate clonality, Shannon entropy was normalized by log2 of the number of productive unique sequences and then subtracted from one. For each patient and control, public and private clones were evaluated among the 100 most prevalent clones. A clone was defined as Susac-specific if it was absent from the healthy and MS cohorts, from 1052 published viral clones and from other ImmuneACCESS disease sequences. TCRdb trimmed public reads at Q25 via fastp, called clones via MiXCR and kept in-frame beta chains. Rows with one shared CDR3 protein collapse into an entry with the most common genes and DNA. The authors' filters were not applied to this entry. The sample includes around 140,000 distinct CDR3 sequences, with 85% to 95% observed a single time. Of the sample, about 0.11% falls within the top ten clones.

V was cut back by 4 bases and J by 4 bases, leaving a gap of 17 bases between them. The germline V gene (reference sequence) specifies LGHDT as CDR1 and YNNKEL as CDR2. Including cysteine and phenylalanine, the CDR3 has 15 amino acids. Only the CDR3 DNA is retained, 45 bases long and in frame from the first base. High-throughput TCR beta sequencing profiled peripheral blood CD8+ and CD4+ T cells from healthy donors, Susac syndrome patients and multiple sclerosis patients. Multiple sclerosis controls were treatment-naive patients with stable or active relapsing-remitting disease fulfilling revised McDonald criteria. Bulk CD8+ and CD4+ T cells were purified by magnetic negative isolation, while CD8+ TEMRA cells were enriched using FACS. Blood was collected in EDTA tubes and processed within 24 hours, with PBMCs isolated through density gradient centrifugation. PBMCs intended for TCR sequencing were frozen in liquid nitrogen and were later thawed in a 37 degrees C water bath. A purity of at least 90% was achieved for sorted or isolated CD4+, CD8+ and CD8+ TEMRA cells.

The receptor was isolated from a human donor with multiple sclerosis. The specimen was CD4+ T cells from PBMCs. The chain links TRBV3-1 with TRBJ2-7, and TRBD2 may be the D gene, going by 5 matching bases. The DNA reads TGTGCCAGCAGCCCGTCCCGGGGAACCTATTACGAGCAGTACTTC. Translated, it gives CASSPSRGTYYEQYF.